One and the same sample provided the 26 T cell receptor beta chains below, sequenced in a study of shared clonotypes between healthy human individuals (dated by TCRdb to 2019 to 2021). The method behind the library was the immunoSEQ multiplex PCR assay. Entries here come from immuneACCESS through TCRdb and include only in-frame sequences with V and J called. Some clones fail to appear in such tables; in the studies checked, an unresolved V gene covers under half of the shortfall, and the cause of the remainder is unknown. For this sample the table gives 2.3 million or so clones, of which approximately 93% were detected only once. 0.35% to 0.5% of the sample belongs to the ten largest clones. The sequenced material came from naive CD4+ T cells from PBMCs. Reading the label with the study, this specimen's cell subset or site is: CD45RA+ positively selected. Every receptor here comes from a man aged 18 to 30 in good health. Some clones in this sample may be carry-over from other donors' samples.

The chain is built from TRBV2 and TRBJ1-5; maybe TRBD1 (6 bases). V lost 4 bases, J lost 6 bases, and 13 bases lay in between. From germline, CDR1 is SNHLY and CDR2 FYNNEI. This CDR3 is 14 amino acids long. The CDR3: CASSGGQGTQPQHF. CDR3 DNA sequence: TGTGCCAGCAGTGGGGGGCAGGGGACTCAGCCCCAGCATTTT.

V is TRBV5-6 and J is TRBJ1-2; D gene uncertain. Germline loops: CDR1 SGHDT, CDR2 YYEEEE. The V gene lost 1 base and the J gene lost 7 bases, with 14 bases spanning the gap. This CDR3 spans 14 amino acids. CDR3 loop: CASSLFSQVRGYTF. The CDR3 DNA reads as TGTGCCAGCAGCTTGTTTAGCCAGGTCCGTGGCTACACCTTC.

The J gene is TRBJ2-7, the V gene TRBV19; TRBD2 matches 8 bases. V lost 7 bases, J lost 2 bases, and 7 bases stayed unmatched. The germline V gene has CDR1 LNHDA and CDR2 SQIVND (reference sequence). The CDR3 totals 14 residues. Here the CDR3 reads CASKPREDAYEQYF. The CDR3 DNA follows: TGTGCCAGTAAGCCGCGGGAGGACGCCTACGAGCAGTACTTC. Filled out from reference TRBV19 and TRBJ2-7, the complete variable domain reads DGGITQSPKYLFRKEGQNVTLSCEQNLNHDAMYWYRQDPGQGLRLIYYSQIVNDFQKGDIAEGYSVSREKKESFPLTVTSAQKNPTAFYLCASKPREDAYEQYFGPGTRLTVT.

As regards this clone: In the same sample, other DNA sequences code for this CDR3. The chain combines TRBV28 with TRBJ2-7; 10 bases align to TRBD2. The CDR3 runs to 14 residues. The germline V gene has CDR1 MDHEN and CDR2 SYDVKM. The trim removed 2 bases at V and 2 bases at J, leaving 0 bases unmatched. The CDR3: CASSLLAGAYEQYF. CDR3 bases: TGTGCCAGCAGTTTACTAGCGGGAGCCTACGAGCAGTACTTC.

This chain links TRBV10-1 with TRBJ1-3; D is ambiguous. Per the germline V gene, CDR1 is WNHNN and CDR2 is SYGVQD (reference sequence). The CDR3 spans 15 residues. Trimming took 8 bases from V and 1 from J, leaving 15 bases between them. The CDR3: CASLRPPESGNTIYF. CDR3 sequence (DNA): TGCGCCAGCCTCCGACCCCCGGAGTCTGGAAACACCATATATTTT.

The V and J genes are TRBV5-3 and TRBJ2-1, with a tentative D call TRBD1 (6 bases). TRBV5-3 is labeled an ORF, and its function is uncertain. V was shortened by 2 bases and J by 0 bases, with 12 bases between the two germline ends. The CDR3 is made up of 16 amino acids. Here the CDR3 DNA reads TGTGCCAGAAGCTTCCGGGACAAGAGCTCCTACAATGAGCAGTTCTTC. As protein: CARSFRDKSSYNEQFF.

This chain joins TRBV7-3 and TRBJ2-5; D tentatively fits TRBD1 or TRBD2 (5 bases each). The CDR3 is made up of 15 amino acids. Germline V lookup: CDR1 SGHTA, CDR2 FQGTGA. Between the trimmed V and J ends, which lost 2 bases and 5 bases, there was a span of 15 bases. This CDR3 is CASSLRAGSSETQYF. CDR3 DNA sequence: TGTGCCAGCAGCTTACGGGCAGGGAGTAGCGAGACCCAGTACTTC.

The chain links TRBV19 to TRBJ2-7, with TRBD2 as a possible D gene (6 bases). CDR1 LNHDA and CDR2 SQIVND come from the germline V gene (reference sequence). Trimming removed 5 bases from V and 3 bases from J, with 14 bases in between. The CDR3 is 14 amino acids. The CDR3 reads CASSPHRELYEQYF. The CDR3 nucleotides read TGTGCCAGTAGTCCCCACCGGGAGCTCTACGAGCAGTACTTC.

The chain combines TRBV19 with TRBJ2-5, with D uncertain. Per germline, CDR1 LNHDA and CDR2 SQIVND (reference sequence). V was shortened by 10 bases and J by 5 bases, with 14 bases between the two germline ends. The CDR3 spans 12 residues. The CDR3 region has the DNA TGTGCCACAGACCCCATCGGGGAGACCCAGTACTTC. Amino acids: CATDPIGETQYF.

This chain links TRBV6-5 with TRBJ1-3; unclear D gene. This CDR3 comprises 13 residues. Looked up from germline, CDR1 is MNHEY and CDR2 is SVGAGI. V was clipped by 7 bases and J by 4 bases, with 11 bases between them. The CDR3 loop is CASKEVAGNTIYF. The CDR3 bases are TGTGCCAGCAAGGAGGTTGCAGGAAACACCATATATTTT.

This chain uses TRBV7-9 with TRBJ2-5; TRBD2 agrees at 8 bases. This CDR3 region has 17 residues. CDR1 is SEHNR and CDR2 is FQNEAQ in the germline V gene (reference sequence). V lost 4 bases to trimming and J lost 5 bases; unmatched junction nucleotides: 15. The chain's CDR3 is CASSSYRSGGPRETQYF. The CDR3 DNA reads as TGTGCCAGCAGCTCCTACAGATCGGGAGGGCCGAGGGAGACCCAGTACTTC.

The chain joins TRBV19 to TRBJ1-1; D unclear. The CDR3 is 16 amino acids. Per the germline V gene, CDR1 is LNHDA and CDR2 is SQIVND (reference sequence). V lost 4 bases and J 5 bases, leaving 20 bases between the germline ends. CDR3 sequence: CASSTHGETEGTEAFF. The CDR3 nucleotides are TGTGCCAGTAGTACCCACGGAGAGACCGAAGGAACTGAAGCTTTCTTT.

This chain connects TRBV2 to TRBJ2-7; D gene ambiguous. Looked up from germline, CDR1 is SNHLY and CDR2 is FYNNEI. Trimming removed 2 bases at V and 1 base at J, with 9 bases between. This CDR3 is 14 amino acids long. The CDR3 DNA is TGTGCCAGCAGTGAACGTGTGGATTCCTACGAGCAGTACTTC. Translation: CASSERVDSYEQYF.

This chain connects TRBV28 to TRBJ2-7; tentative D call: TRBD2 (5 bases). Between the trimmed V and J ends, which lost 6 bases and 5 bases, there was a span of 20 bases. Germline values: CDR1 MDHEN, CDR2 SYDVKM. This CDR3 comprises 15 residues. The CDR3 loop reads CASSGAGEGSNEQYF. In DNA, the CDR3 is TGTGCCAGCAGCGGCGCCGGGGAAGGGTCCAACGAGCAGTACTTC.

V gene TRBV10-3 combines with J gene TRBJ2-3; 12 bases match TRBD2. Unmatched junction bases numbered 11, after V lost 7 bases and J lost 3 bases. The germline V gene has CDR1 ENHRY and CDR2 SYGVKD. The CDR3 is made up of 17 amino acids. CDR3 in DNA: TGTGCCATCACCCCGCGGCTAGCGGGAGGGACTACAGATACGCAGTATTTT. This codes for CAITPRLAGGTTDTQYF.

The V call is TRBV11-2, the J call TRBJ2-7; D gene unclear. Germline lookup yields CDR1 SGHAT and CDR2 FQNNGV. The CDR3 contains 12 residues. Between the trimmed V and J ends, which lost 4 bases and 4 bases, there was a span of 8 bases. The CDR3 region is CASSYRGYEQYF. CDR3 in DNA: TGTGCCAGCAGCTATCGCGGATACGAGCAGTACTTC.

The V call is TRBV6-5, the J call TRBJ1-1; tentatively, D is TRBD1 (5 bases). CDR3 length: 12 residues. Germline CDR1 reads MNHEY; CDR2 reads SVGAGI. V lost 4 bases to trimming and J lost 10 bases, with 13 bases between them. The CDR3 DNA reads TGTGCCAGCAGTTCCAACATTGGGGGAGCTTTCTTT. Encoded protein: CASSSNIGGAFF.

The CDR3 is CASSGIRAQPWEGTDTQYF. In DNA, the CDR3 is TGTGCCAGCAGTGGCATACGGGCCCAGCCGTGGGAGGGGACAGATACGCAGTATTTT. The V gene is TRBV7-9, the J gene TRBJ2-3; TRBD2 agrees at 7 bases. The CDR3 length is 19 residues. Germline CDR1 SEHNR, CDR2 FQNEAQ (reference sequence). V shed 6 bases and J 3 bases; nucleotides not matched to a gene: 21.

J is TRBJ2-1 and V is TRBV19; weak D call: TRBD2 (6 bases). Trimming cost V 5 bases and J 9 bases, with 17 bases left between them. CDR3 length equals 14 residues. Germline V gene sequence: CDR1 LNHDA, CDR2 SQIVND (reference sequence). The CDR3 sequence: CASSAQRVDSEQFF. CDR3 nucleotide sequence: TGTGCCAGTAGTGCCCAGCGGGTCGATAGTGAGCAGTTCTTC.

The chain has TRBV30 and TRBJ2-7, with TRBD2 as a possible D gene (6 bases). The germline V gene has CDR1 GTSNPN and CDR2 SVGIG (reference sequence). The CDR3 has 18 amino acids. Trimming took 0 bases from V and 2 from J, leaving 23 bases between them. The CDR3 region is CAWSVSPSTRTHTYEQYF. The CDR3 bases are TGTGCCTGGAGTGTATCCCCCTCGACTAGAACCCATACCTACGAGCAGTACTTC.

This clone was counted a single time. V and J are TRBV5-1 and TRBJ2-7, with D uncertain. The germline V gene has CDR1 SGHRS and CDR2 YFSETQ. CDR3 size: 16 residues. V was shortened by 3 bases and J by 7 bases, with 23 bases between the two germline ends. The CDR3 loop is CASSSLGERHYEEQYF. CDR3 DNA: TGCGCCAGCAGCTCCCTAGGTGAGCGACATTACGAGGAGCAGTACTTC.

CDR3 loop: CASSPVGGALSYEQYF. CDR3 DNA: TGTGCCAGCAGCCCCGTGGGAGGGGCCCTCTCCTACGAGCAGTACTTC. The V gene is TRBV7-3, the J gene TRBJ2-7; 7 nucleotides agree with TRBD2. In germline, CDR1 is SGHTA, CDR2 FQGTGA. V shed 5 bases, J shed 0 bases, and the junction held 10 bases outside the gene matches. CDR3 length: 16 residues.

The chain joins TRBV28 to TRBJ1-4; 9 nucleotides agree with TRBD1. V was pared by 5 bases and J by 7 bases, with 8 bases of the junction left unmatched. There are 15 residues in the CDR3. Germline V lookup: CDR1 MDHEN, CDR2 SYDVKM. This CDR3 reads CASSPGGTGTEKLFF. CDR3 DNA sequence: TGTGCCAGCAGTCCCGGGGGGACAGGGACTGAAAAACTGTTTTTT.

This chain connects TRBV6-6 to TRBJ1-1; D is uncertain. Between the trimmed V and J ends, which lost 2 bases and 4 bases, there was a span of 5 bases. The CDR3 consists of 12 residues. CDR1 and CDR2 from the germline V gene are MNHNY and SVGAGI (reference sequence). CDR3 DNA: TGTGCCAGCAGTTACGCCGTCACTGAAGCTTTCTTT. It yields the protein CASSYAVTEAFF.

Points on this clone: The sample holds other DNA sequences that translate to the same CDR3. J is TRBJ1-3 and V is TRBV30, with D hard to call. CDR3 length: 13 residues. Deletions cut 0 bases from V and 0 bases from J, with 3 bases between. Germline V CDR1 and CDR2: GTSNPN, SVGIG (reference sequence). For the CDR3, the DNA is TGTGCCTGGAGTGTCTACTCTGGAAACACCATATATTTT. This gives the protein CAWSVYSGNTIYF.

V and J are TRBV15 and TRBJ2-4; D not resolved. Germline V CDR1 and CDR2: LNHNV, YYDKDF (reference sequence). This CDR3 is built from 17 residues. Trimming took off 0 bases at V and 0 bases at J, with 12 bases between the two ends. CDR3 amino acids: CATSRDQLTGAKNIQYF. CDR3 nucleotide sequence: TGTGCCACCAGCAGAGATCAGTTGACTGGAGCCAAAAACATTCAGTACTTC. Complete variable domain (other parts from reference TRBV15 and TRBJ2-4): DAMVIQNPRYQVTQFGKPVTLSCSQTLNHNVMYWYQQKSSQAPKLLFHYYDKDFNNEADTPDNFQSRRPNTSFCFLDIRSPGLGDTAMYLCATSRDQLTGAKNIQYFGAGTRLSVL.